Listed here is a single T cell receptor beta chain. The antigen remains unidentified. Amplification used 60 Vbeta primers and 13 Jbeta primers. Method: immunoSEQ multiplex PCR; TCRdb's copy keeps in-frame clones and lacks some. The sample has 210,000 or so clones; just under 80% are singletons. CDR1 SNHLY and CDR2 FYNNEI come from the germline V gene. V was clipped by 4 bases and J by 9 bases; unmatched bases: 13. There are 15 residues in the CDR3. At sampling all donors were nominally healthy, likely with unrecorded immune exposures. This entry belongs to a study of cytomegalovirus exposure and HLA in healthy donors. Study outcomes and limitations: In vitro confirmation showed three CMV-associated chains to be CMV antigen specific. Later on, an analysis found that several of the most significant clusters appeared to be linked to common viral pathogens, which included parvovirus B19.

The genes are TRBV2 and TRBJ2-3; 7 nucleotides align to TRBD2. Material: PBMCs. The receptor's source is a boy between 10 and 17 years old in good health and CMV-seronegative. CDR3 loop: CASSVYPGRVVTQYF. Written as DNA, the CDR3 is TGTGCCAGCAGTGTTTATCCGGGGAGGGTAGTGACGCAGTATTTT.